The rows below give T cell receptor beta chains drawn from one sample of a study of T cells in Graves' hyperthyroidism and ophthalmopathy. In TCRdb, the multiplex PCR reads were re-called with MiXCR into one record per CDR3 protein. Of about half a million distinct CDR3 sequences detected, 20% to 25% appear once; the ten largest clones hold under 55%. Sequenced: blood. These receptors were taken from a woman between 70 and 85 years old with Graves' ophthalmopathy. The CDR3 runs from the conserved cysteine through the conserved F or W. Fields, in order: clone size, V gene, J gene, CDR3 protein. Clone size is given for some rows only: seen once, a few or many times, or a class if the clone is expanded.

abundance: many
v_gene: TRBV6-2/TRBV6-3
j_gene: TRBJ2-2
CDR3aa: CASSLRTATGELFF

abundance: many
v_gene: TRBV11-2
j_gene: TRBJ2-3
CDR3aa: CASSWAPLGRTRDTQYF

abundance: NA
v_gene: TRBV10-3
j_gene: TRBJ2-5
CDR3aa: CAAAGKETQYF

abundance: once
v_gene: TRBV10-2
j_gene: TRBJ2-2
CDR3aa: CASTISGTGELFF

abundance: NA
v_gene: TRBV19
j_gene: TRBJ2-5
CDR3aa: CASSRYGTEETQYF

abundance: many
v_gene: TRBV3-1
j_gene: TRBJ1-2
CDR3aa: CASSQPGGYTF

abundance: NA
v_gene: TRBV28
j_gene: TRBJ2-7
CDR3aa: CASRPAGQGGGEQYF

abundance: NA
v_gene: TRBV7-2
j_gene: TRBJ2-7
CDR3aa: CASSLAGTGEYEQYF

abundance: few
v_gene: TRBV9
j_gene: TRBJ1-1
CDR3aa: CASSANPRRNTEAFF

abundance: NA
v_gene: TRBV27
j_gene: TRBJ1-2
CDR3aa: CASSFVTREPFYGYTF

abundance: NA
v_gene: TRBV11-1
j_gene: TRBJ1-1
CDR3aa: CASSSGRGITEAFF

abundance: NA
v_gene: TRBV12-3/TRBV12-4
j_gene: TRBJ2-7
CDR3aa: CASSLRTDDRQYF

abundance: NA
v_gene: TRBV6-5
j_gene: TRBJ2-3
CDR3aa: CASSYSTGAPTDTQYF

abundance: many
v_gene: TRBV11-2
j_gene: TRBJ2-7
CDR3aa: CASSVSGTSGNSYEQYF

abundance: NA
v_gene: TRBV6-1
j_gene: TRBJ1-2
CDR3aa: CASVKGIGYGYTF

abundance: NA
v_gene: TRBV9
j_gene: TRBJ2-3
CDR3aa: CASSRSAQPDTQYF

abundance: many
v_gene: TRBV29-1
j_gene: TRBJ1-1
CDR3aa: CSVESGHLDTEAFF

abundance: NA
v_gene: TRBV27
j_gene: TRBJ2-3
CDR3aa: CASSPRDSGRFYTQYF

abundance: NA
v_gene: TRBV5-4
j_gene: TRBJ2-3
CDR3aa: CASSFGATSTDTQYF

abundance: few
v_gene: TRBV12-5
j_gene: TRBJ2-5
CDR3aa: CASGQGTQETQYF

abundance: few
v_gene: TRBV18
j_gene: TRBJ1-1
CDR3aa: CASSPGQGVGLAFF

abundance: once
v_gene: TRBV7-9
j_gene: TRBJ1-6
CDR3aa: CASSLAHGHSPLHF

abundance: NA
v_gene: TRBV29-1
j_gene: TRBJ2-7
CDR3aa: CSVGTGYEQYF

abundance: NA
v_gene: TRBV3-1
j_gene: TRBJ1-6
CDR3aa: CASSPIRGSSYNSPLHF

abundance: NA
v_gene: TRBV18
j_gene: TRBJ1-4
CDR3aa: CASSITSEKLFF

abundance: few
v_gene: TRBV7-2
j_gene: TRBJ2-1
CDR3aa: CASSLLGGYYNEQFF

abundance: many
v_gene: TRBV11-2
j_gene: TRBJ2-3
CDR3aa: CASRTDGDTQYF

abundance: NA
v_gene: TRBV20-1
j_gene: TRBJ2-2
CDR3aa: CSARYFDRAPGELFF

abundance: NA
v_gene: TRBV27
j_gene: TRBJ2-1
CDR3aa: CASSRVVASAGPYNEQFF

abundance: few
v_gene: TRBV28
j_gene: TRBJ1-5
CDR3aa: CASRTAGGASQPQHF

abundance: many
v_gene: TRBV7-9
j_gene: TRBJ1-1
CDR3aa: CASSLVVGGNTEAFF

abundance: NA
v_gene: TRBV20-1
j_gene: TRBJ2-2
CDR3aa: CSADPRTGELFF

abundance: few
v_gene: TRBV7-3
j_gene: TRBJ2-4
CDR3aa: CASSLTGPPNIQYF

abundance: many
v_gene: TRBV28
j_gene: TRBJ1-4
CDR3aa: CASSLQDTEKLFF

abundance: few
v_gene: TRBV19
j_gene: TRBJ2-7
CDR3aa: CASSMGFGTYPYEQYF

abundance: NA
v_gene: TRBV12-3/TRBV12-4
j_gene: TRBJ2-7
CDR3aa: CASSFLGGGDLFYEQYF

abundance: many
v_gene: TRBV7-2
j_gene: TRBJ2-5
CDR3aa: CASSPEAGAQETQYF

abundance: NA
v_gene: TRBV9
j_gene: TRBJ2-3
CDR3aa: CASSTTSSGNTDTQYF

abundance: many
v_gene: TRBV12-3/TRBV12-4
j_gene: TRBJ2-1
CDR3aa: CASSFKRIAGYNEQFF

abundance: NA
v_gene: TRBV24-1
j_gene: TRBJ1-2
CDR3aa: CATSDASKGGYTF

abundance: many
v_gene: TRBV28
j_gene: TRBJ2-6
CDR3aa: CASSPAGQGWSGANVLTF

abundance: NA
v_gene: TRBV19
j_gene: TRBJ1-1
CDR3aa: CASSTPTGGAVRVNTEAFF

abundance: NA
v_gene: TRBV5-1
j_gene: TRBJ2-3
CDR3aa: CASNARDTDTQYF

abundance: few
v_gene: TRBV11-2
j_gene: TRBJ1-6
CDR3aa: CASSLGRSSESPLHF

abundance: few
v_gene: TRBV12-3/TRBV12-4
j_gene: TRBJ2-1
CDR3aa: CASRGQGQSYNEQFF

abundance: many
v_gene: TRBV3-1
j_gene: TRBJ2-3
CDR3aa: CASSQFPSGSVTDTQYF

abundance: NA
v_gene: TRBV20-1
j_gene: TRBJ2-1
CDR3aa: CSAPQRLLHNEQFF

abundance: few
v_gene: TRBV7-3
j_gene: TRBJ2-1
CDR3aa: CASSFYGPYNEQFF

abundance: few
v_gene: TRBV20-1
j_gene: TRBJ1-2
CDR3aa: CSASRGAGYTF

abundance: many
v_gene: TRBV7-8
j_gene: TRBJ2-1
CDR3aa: CASSLQGTGGHNEQFF

abundance: few
v_gene: TRBV30
j_gene: TRBJ1-2
CDR3aa: CAWSVRRLHYGYTF